The present entry profiles one T cell receptor (beta chain) with its context. This specimen comes from a study of PD-L1 blockade in urothelial cancer. For the study at large: Patients went on atezolizumab in about 2014, receiving 1,200 mg intravenously every 3 weeks. Male sex and bladder-origin urothelial cancer were recorded for about 85% of the roughly 30 patients. Blood analysis was done at 3 weeks (second dose) and 6 weeks after treatment began.

Produced via immunoSEQ multiplex PCR; TCRdb's table is partial and in-frame only. The sample yields about 84,000 clones, roughly 87% seen once. The V end lost 1 base, the J end lost 5 bases, and 14 bases lay between the germline ends. This CDR3 region has 15 residues. Germline CDR1 is LGHNA and CDR2 is YNFKEQ. The input for sequencing was PBMCs, taken around atezolizumab (anti-PD-L1) treatment. V gene TRBV4-2 combines with J gene TRBJ2-5; maybe TRBD1 (6 bases). This TCR derives from a man in his 70s with urothelial cancer. This chain's CDR3 is CASSQVWGQGETQYF. The CDR3, as DNA: TGTGCCAGCAGCCAAGTTTGGGGGCAGGGGGAGACCCAGTACTTC.